These 10 T cell receptor beta chains originate from one sample sequenced in a study of tissue T cells after allogeneic stem cell transplantation. The data were produced by immunoSEQ multiplex PCR, yet TCRdb's version contains in-frame clones alone and is incomplete. The sample has 4,500 to 5,000 clones, about 46% seen once. Time point reported: mouse harvest day 14 after allogeneic transplant. The graft held 10^6 splenic CD5+ T cells and 10^7 T-cell-depleted bone marrow cells. The sample was lymph node tissue. Source of these receptors: a female BALB/c mouse given C57BL/6 T cells with graft-versus-host disease after an allogeneic hematopoietic cell transplant.

In the case of this clone: Gene names follow the mouse nomenclature. The sequenced CDR3 bases are TGCTCCAGCAGTCAATCGGCTGGAAACTATGCTGAGCAGTTC. This encodes CSSSQSAGNYAEQF. The full-length CDR3 reads as CSSSQSAGNYAEQFF. The V gene is TRBV23, the J gene TRBJ2-1; the tabulated D call, TRBD2, remains unverified against the DNA. The CDR3 is cut off 1 residue early in the read; its end comes from the germline J gene. The V gene's germline CDR1 is KGHTA and CDR2 FQNQQP. CDR3 length: 15 amino acids.

As to this clone: Gene names and germline match the mouse. The read falls 1 residue short of the CDR3 end, and the missing part is taken from the germline J gene. The chain has TRBV26 and TRBJ1-1; D is ambiguous. Germline CDR1 is KGHPV and CDR2 is FQNQEV (reference sequence). The CDR3 covers 13 residues. V was trimmed by 2 bases and J by 1 base, leaving 5 bases between them. The covered CDR3 bases are TGTGCCAGCAGTCTGAACAGGAACACAGAAGTCTTC. Translation: CASSLNRNTEVF. The entire CDR3 reads CASSLNRNTEVFF.

About this clone itself: Germline and genes here are mouse. The read gets to within 1 residue of the CDR3 end, and the germline J gene fills in the rest. This chain connects TRBV13-2 to TRBJ2-3; TRBD1 aligns across 10 bases. CDR1 is NNHNN, CDR2 SYGAGS, per germline (reference sequence). After removal of 4 bases from V and 0 bases from J, the junction contained 5 bases not matched to a gene. This CDR3 has 16 residues. The CDR3 protein is CASGPDRGLSAETLYF. The CDR3 bases that were read are TGTGCCAGCGGTCCCGACAGGGGGCTTAGTGCAGAAACGCTGTAT.

With respect to this clone: Gene names denote mouse genes. The read terminates 1 residue before the CDR3 end, so the remaining end is supplied by the germline J gene. The J gene is TRBJ2-7, the V gene TRBV2, with 11 bases aligning to TRBD1. With V trimmed by 0 bases and J by 0 bases, 1 base remained unmatched. CDR1 is LGHNA, CDR2 YSYQKL, per germline. CDR3 length: 16 amino acids. Partial CDR3 DNA: TGTGCCAGCAGCCAAGATGGGACAGGGGGCTCCTATGAACAGTAC. This translates into CASSQDGTGGSYEQY. The entire CDR3 sequence reads CASSQDGTGGSYEQYF.

As regards this clone: Mouse germline and gene names are used. The sequence runs out 1 residue before the end of the CDR3; the remainder is reconstructed from the germline J gene. The chain has TRBV13-2 and TRBJ2-1, with 12 bases that match TRBD2. This CDR3 has 15 residues. Germline CDR1 NNHNN, CDR2 SYGAGS (reference sequence). With 5 bases clipped from V and 4 bases from J, the junction kept 4 bases outside the gene matches. The CDR3 sequence is CASGTGGARYAEQFF. The covered CDR3 bases are TGTGCCAGCGGGACTGGGGGGGCGCGATATGCTGAGCAGTTC.

As concerns this clone: Genes and germline come from the mouse. The CDR3 is cut off 1 residue early in the read; its end comes from the germline J gene. The chain employs TRBV26 and TRBJ2-5; D is ambiguous. The CDR3 is 13 residues long. The germline V gene has CDR1 KGHPV and CDR2 FQNQEV (reference sequence). V lost 5 bases and J lost 0, with 6 bases in between. The CDR3 protein is CASSKTNQDTQYF. The sequenced CDR3 bases are TGTGCCAGCAGTAAGACAAACCAAGACACCCAGTAC.

Concerning this clone: The genes are named according to mouse. The CDR3 loop reads CASSRGRATGQLYF. The sequenced CDR3 bases are TGTGCTAGCAGTAGAGGCAGGGCCACCGGGCAGCTCTAC. V is TRBV17 and J is TRBJ2-2, with D possibly matching TRBD1 (5 bases). The DNA ends 1 residue before the CDR3 does, and the rest of the CDR3 is filled in from the germline J gene. Looked up from germline, CDR1 is MNHDT and CDR2 is YYDKIL. The CDR3 sequence is 14 residues long. V lost 1 base, J lost 4 bases, and 7 bases lay in between.

In its sample, this clone is large. Germline and genes: mouse. The read terminates 1 residue ahead of where the CDR3 ends, so the germline J gene completes it. The rearrangement uses TRBV13-1 and TRBJ2-2; 11 nucleotides match TRBD2. The length of the CDR3 is 17 residues. V was pared by 0 bases and J by 2 bases, with 3 bases of the junction left unmatched. Germline V gives CDR1 NSHNY, CDR2 SYGAGN. This CDR3 reads CASSDDWGGANTGQLYF. The covered CDR3 bases are TGTGCCAGCAGTGATGACTGGGGGGGCGCGAACACCGGGCAGCTCTAC.

In the case of this clone: Gene names and germline refer to mouse. With the read ending 1 residue before the CDR3 end, the germline J gene is used to fill in that end. V usage is TRBV26 and J usage is TRBJ2-7, with D perhaps assigned TRBD1 or TRBD2 (5 bases each). The CDR3 spans 11 residues. V was pared by 2 bases and J by 6 bases, with 5 bases between. Germline loops: CDR1 KGHPV, CDR2 FQNQEV (reference sequence). The CDR3 loop reads CASSLGGEQYF. The covered CDR3 bases are TGTGCCAGCAGTCTGGGGGGTGAACAGTAC.

Details on this clone: Mouse germline and gene names are used. The sequence runs out 1 residue before the end of the CDR3; the remainder is reconstructed from the germline J gene. The J gene is TRBJ2-3, the V gene TRBV29; no definite D call. This CDR3 has 14 amino acids. Germline loops: CDR1 MSHET, CDR2 SYDVDS. Trimming removed 0 bases from V and 0 bases from J, with 4 bases in between. CDR3 bases read: TGTGCTAGCAGTTTATCAGGTAGTGCAGAAACGCTGTAT. Protein product: CASSLSGSAETLY. Given in full, the CDR3 is CASSLSGSAETLYF.